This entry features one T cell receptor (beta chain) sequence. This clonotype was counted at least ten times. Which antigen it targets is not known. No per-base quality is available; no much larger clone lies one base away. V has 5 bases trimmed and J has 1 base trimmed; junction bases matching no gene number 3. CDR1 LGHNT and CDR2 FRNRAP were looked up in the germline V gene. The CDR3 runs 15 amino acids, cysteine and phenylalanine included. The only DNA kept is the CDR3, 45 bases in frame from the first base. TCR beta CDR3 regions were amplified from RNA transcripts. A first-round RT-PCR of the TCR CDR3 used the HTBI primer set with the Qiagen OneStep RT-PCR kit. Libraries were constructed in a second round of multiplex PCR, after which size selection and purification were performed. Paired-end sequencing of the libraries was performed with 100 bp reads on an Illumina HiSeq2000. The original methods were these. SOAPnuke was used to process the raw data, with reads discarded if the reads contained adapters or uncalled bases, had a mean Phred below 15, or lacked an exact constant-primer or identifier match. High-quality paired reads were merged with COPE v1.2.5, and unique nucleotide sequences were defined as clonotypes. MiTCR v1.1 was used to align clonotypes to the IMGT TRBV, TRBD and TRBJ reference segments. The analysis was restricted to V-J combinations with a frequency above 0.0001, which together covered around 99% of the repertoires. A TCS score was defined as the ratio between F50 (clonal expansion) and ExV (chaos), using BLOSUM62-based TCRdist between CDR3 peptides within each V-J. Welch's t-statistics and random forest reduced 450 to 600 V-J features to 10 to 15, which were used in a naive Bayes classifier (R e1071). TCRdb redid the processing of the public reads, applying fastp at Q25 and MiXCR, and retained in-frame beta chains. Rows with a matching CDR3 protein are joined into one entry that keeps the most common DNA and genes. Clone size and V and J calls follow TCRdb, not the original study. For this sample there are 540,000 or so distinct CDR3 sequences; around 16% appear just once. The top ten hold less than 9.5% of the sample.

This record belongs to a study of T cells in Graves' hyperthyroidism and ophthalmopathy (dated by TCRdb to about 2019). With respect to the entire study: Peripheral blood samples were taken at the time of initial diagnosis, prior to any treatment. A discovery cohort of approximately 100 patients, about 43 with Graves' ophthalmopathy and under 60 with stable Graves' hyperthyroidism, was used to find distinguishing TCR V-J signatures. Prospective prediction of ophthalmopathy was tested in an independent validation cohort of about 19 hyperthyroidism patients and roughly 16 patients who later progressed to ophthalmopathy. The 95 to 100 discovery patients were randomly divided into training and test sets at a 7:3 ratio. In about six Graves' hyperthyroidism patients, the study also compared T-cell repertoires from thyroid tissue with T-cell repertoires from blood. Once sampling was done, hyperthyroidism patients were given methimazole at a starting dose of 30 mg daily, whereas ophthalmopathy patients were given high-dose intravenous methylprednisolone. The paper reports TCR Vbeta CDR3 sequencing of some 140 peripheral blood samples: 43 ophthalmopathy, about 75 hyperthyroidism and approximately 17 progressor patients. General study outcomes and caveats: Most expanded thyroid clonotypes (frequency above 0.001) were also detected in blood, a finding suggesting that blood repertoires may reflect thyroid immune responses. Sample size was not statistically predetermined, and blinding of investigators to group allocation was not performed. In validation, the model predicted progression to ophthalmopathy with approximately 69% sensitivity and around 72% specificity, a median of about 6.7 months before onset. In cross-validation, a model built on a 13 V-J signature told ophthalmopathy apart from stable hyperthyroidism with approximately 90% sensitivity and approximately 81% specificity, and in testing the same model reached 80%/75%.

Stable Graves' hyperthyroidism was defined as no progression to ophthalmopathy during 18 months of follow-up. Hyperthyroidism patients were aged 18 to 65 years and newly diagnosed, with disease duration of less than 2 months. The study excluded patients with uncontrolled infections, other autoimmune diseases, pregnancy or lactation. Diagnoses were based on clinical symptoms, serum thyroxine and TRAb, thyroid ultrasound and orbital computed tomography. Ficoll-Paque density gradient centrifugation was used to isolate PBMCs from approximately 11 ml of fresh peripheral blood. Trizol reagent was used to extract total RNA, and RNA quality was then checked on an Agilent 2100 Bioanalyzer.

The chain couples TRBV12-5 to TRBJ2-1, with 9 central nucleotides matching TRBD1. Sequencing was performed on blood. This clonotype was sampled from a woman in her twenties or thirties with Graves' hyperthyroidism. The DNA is TGTGCTAGTGGTCCCGGGACAGGGTCCTACAATGAGCAGTTCTTC. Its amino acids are CASGPGTGSYNEQFF.